The 32 T cell receptor beta chains in this list originate from one sample, sequenced in a study of OX40 agonist ivuxolimab in advanced cancers. Method: immunoSEQ multiplex PCR; TCRdb's copy keeps in-frame clones and lacks some. The table has about 59,000 clones, 87% seen once. Sequenced here: CD4+ or CD8+ T cells sorted from blood, sampled in a trial of the OX40 agonist ivuxolimab. The receptors here all came from an adult with an advanced solid tumor such as melanoma, head and neck, liver or kidney cancer.

The chain combines TRBV7-2 with TRBJ2-3; D gene unclear. This CDR3 contains 17 residues. Germline CDR1 and CDR2: SGHTA and FQGNSA. The ends were cut back, 2 bases at V and 2 bases at J, with 17 bases in the middle. The CDR3 spells CASSLSPSDPSTDTQYF. The CDR3 DNA is TGTGCCAGCAGCTTATCCCCCAGCGACCCCTCCACAGATACGCAGTATTTT.

V and J are TRBV30 and TRBJ2-7; D is possibly TRBD1 or TRBD2 (6 bases each). The germline V gene encodes CDR1 GTSNPN and CDR2 SVGIG (reference sequence). V lost 0 bases and J lost 2, with 17 bases in between. This CDR3 has 16 amino acids. The CDR3 DNA reads TGTGCCTGGAGTGTACTGTGGGGGGCGATCCCCTACGAGCAGTACTTC. Protein: CAWSVLWGAIPYEQYF.

This clone appeared a single time. V gene TRBV18 combines with J gene TRBJ1-2; TRBD1 matches 7 bases. V was clipped by 3 bases and J by 3 bases; unmatched bases: 4. The V gene's germline CDR1 is KGHSH and CDR2 LQKENI. The CDR3 contains 14 residues. This CDR3 is CASSPNRGDYGYTF. DNA of the CDR3: TGTGCCAGCTCACCTAACAGGGGCGACTATGGCTACACCTTC.

This chain uses TRBV4-2 with TRBJ1-1; D may be TRBD1 (6 bases). The germline gives CDR1 LGHNA, CDR2 YNFKEQ. Trimming removed 5 bases from V and 0 bases from J, with 16 bases in between. The CDR3 covers 16 residues. The CDR3 loop reads CASSSRAGGLNTEAFF. In DNA form, the CDR3 reads TGTGCCAGCAGCTCAAGGGCGGGGGGGCTGAACACTGAAGCTTTCTTT.

The chain has TRBV18 and TRBJ1-4; D is unclear. V was shortened by 2 bases and J by 3 bases, with 7 bases between the two germline ends. The CDR3 extends over 14 amino acids. Germline V gives CDR1 KGHSH, CDR2 LQKENI. The DNA for the CDR3 is TGTGCCAGCTCACCAGGGTGGGCTAATGAAAAACTGTTTTTT. Its protein is CASSPGWANEKLFF.

The genes are TRBV2 and TRBJ1-1, with D hard to call. CDR1 is SNHLY, CDR2 FYNNEI, per germline. V was trimmed by 8 bases and J by 3 bases, leaving 7 bases between them. The CDR3 extends over 11 amino acids. The CDR3 spells CASSLHTEAFF. The DNA of the CDR3 is TGTGCCAGCTCTTTGCACACTGAAGCTTTCTTT.

This clone was counted between two and nine times. The chain employs TRBV2 and TRBJ1-2; 9 bases match TRBD1. The CDR3 is 13 residues long. Unmatched junction bases numbered 4, after V lost 7 bases and J lost 4 bases. CDR1 and CDR2 (germline): SNHLY, FYNNEI. This CDR3 reads CASNSQGAYGYTF. CDR3 DNA sequence: TGTGCCAGCAATTCACAGGGGGCCTATGGCTACACCTTC.

In this sample, this clone turned up once. The chain has TRBV19 and TRBJ1-5, with D maybe TRBD1 (6 bases). This CDR3 has 15 residues. The germline V gene has CDR1 LNHDA and CDR2 SQIVND (reference sequence). V lost 5 bases to trimming and J lost 0 bases, with 11 bases between them. CDR3 sequence (DNA): TGTGCCAGTAGTTGGGACAAGTATAGCAATCAGCCCCAGCATTTT. It is translated as CASSWDKYSNQPQHF.

The chain uses TRBV15 and TRBJ2-7, with 9 bases lining up with TRBD1. Looked up from germline, CDR1 is LNHNV and CDR2 is YYDKDF (reference sequence). This CDR3 contains 17 residues. With V trimmed by 3 bases and J by 7 bases, 16 bases remained unmatched. DNA of the CDR3: TGTGCCACCAGCAGTGATTCCGGGACAGGGCCTTTATGGGAGCAGTACTTC. Encoded protein: CATSSDSGTGPLWEQYF.

The chain joins TRBV18 to TRBJ2-1; 12 nucleotides line up with TRBD2. The CDR3 extends over 17 amino acids. V lost 2 bases and J lost 1; bases outside the gene matches: 3. Germline V lookup: CDR1 KGHSH, CDR2 LQKENI. The CDR3 here is CASSPSTSGSSYNEQFF. CDR3 DNA: TGTGCCAGCTCACCATCGACTAGCGGGAGTTCCTACAATGAGCAGTTCTTC. Full variable domain (rest looked up from reference TRBV18 and TRBJ2-1): NAGVMQNPRHLVRRRGQEARLRCSPMKGHSHVYWYRQLPEEGLKFMVYLQKENIIDESGMPKERFSAEFPKEGPSILRIQQVVRGDSAAYFCASSPSTSGSSYNEQFFGPGTRLTVL.

This clone was observed a few times. The V and J genes are TRBV30 and TRBJ2-1; D is possibly TRBD1 (6 bases). Germline V gene data show CDR1 as GTSNPN and CDR2 as SVGIG (reference sequence). This CDR3 has 16 residues. V was cut by 3 bases and J by 0 bases, with 15 bases left in between. CDR3 sequence: CAWSQKLQGSYNEQFF. The CDR3 nucleotides read TGTGCCTGGAGCCAAAAATTACAGGGCTCCTACAATGAGCAGTTCTTC. Full variable domain (missing parts from reference TRBV30 and TRBJ2-1): SQTIHQWPATLVQPVGSPLSLECTVEGTSNPNLYWYRQAAGRGLQLLFYSVGIGQISSEVPQNLSASRPQDRQFILSSKKLLLSDSGFYLCAWSQKLQGSYNEQFFGPGTRLTVL.

This rearrangement joins TRBV5-1 to TRBJ2-3, with D possibly matching TRBD1 (5 bases). Between the trimmed V and J ends, which lost 0 bases and 5 bases, there was a span of 13 bases. Germline lookup yields CDR1 SGHRS and CDR2 YFSETQ. The CDR3 sequence is 15 residues long. The CDR3 region is CASSLAWGYGDTQYF. CDR3 nucleotide sequence: TGCGCCAGCAGCTTGGCCTGGGGCTATGGAGATACGCAGTATTTT.

The chain recombines TRBV28 with TRBJ1-2, with D possibly TRBD1 on 6 matching bases. V lost 3 bases to trimming and J lost 4 bases, with 12 bases between them. The CDR3 is 14 residues long. CDR1 and CDR2 (germline): MDHEN, SYDVKM. The CDR3 DNA reads as TGTGCCAGCAGTTTGAACAGGGCCATCTATGGCTACACCTTC. Protein product: CASSLNRAIYGYTF.

V gene TRBV7-9 combines with J gene TRBJ2-1; D is possibly TRBD1 (6 bases). The V end lost 6 bases, the J end lost 5 bases, and 23 bases lay between the germline ends. The germline CDR1 and CDR2 sequences are SEHNR and FQNEAQ (reference sequence). CDR3 length: 17 residues. The CDR3 reads CASRIPWGQGRDNEQFF. DNA for the CDR3: TGTGCCAGCAGAATACCCTGGGGTCAGGGGAGAGACAATGAGCAGTTCTTC.

The chain links TRBV15 to TRBJ1-4; TRBD1 aligns across 9 bases. V lost 5 bases, J lost 14 bases, and 6 bases stayed unmatched. This CDR3 comprises 12 residues. Germline V gene data show CDR1 as LNHNV and CDR2 as YYDKDF (reference sequence). The CDR3 region is CATSLNRGRLFF. CDR3 nucleotides: TGTGCCACCAGCTTAAACAGGGGGCGTCTGTTTTTT.

V usage is TRBV11-2 and J usage is TRBJ2-7; tentatively, D is TRBD2 (6 bases). V was trimmed by 0 bases and J by 2 bases, leaving 11 bases between them. The germline gives CDR1 SGHAT, CDR2 FQNNGV. The CDR3 loop spans 15 amino acids. The CDR3 is CASSLDPGEAYEQYF. The CDR3, as DNA: TGTGCCAGCAGCTTAGATCCGGGGGAAGCCTACGAGCAGTACTTC.

The chain joins TRBV7-2 to TRBJ2-1; D is uncertain. The CDR3 length is 13 residues. Germline V CDR1 and CDR2: SGHTA, FQGNSA. The V end was cut by 2 bases, the J end by 5 bases, with 7 bases between. CDR3 coding DNA: TGTGCCAGCAGCTTAAATCAGGACAATGAGCAGTTCTTC. Protein: CASSLNQDNEQFF. Full variable domain (rest looked up from reference TRBV7-2 and TRBJ2-1): GAGVSQSPSNKVTEKGKDVELRCDPISGHTALYWYRQSLGQGLEFLIYFQGNSAPDKSGLPSDRFSAERTGGSVSTLTIQRTQQEDSAVYLCASSLNQDNEQFFGPGTRLTVL.

The rearrangement uses TRBV19 and TRBJ2-2; TRBD1 matches at 7 bases. The trim removed 7 bases at V and 7 bases at J, leaving 12 bases unmatched. The germline V gene encodes CDR1 LNHDA and CDR2 SQIVND (reference sequence). This CDR3 is built from 15 residues. The DNA for the CDR3 is TGTGCCAGTACCCAACAGGGGAAGACTTACGGGGAGCTGTTTTTT. It is translated as CASTQQGKTYGELFF.

This chain connects TRBV5-1 to TRBJ2-4, with TRBD2 as a possible D gene (5 bases). The germline gives CDR1 SGHRS, CDR2 YFSETQ. Trimming pared 1 base from V and 1 base from J, leaving 12 bases between. This CDR3 comprises 16 residues. The CDR3 reads CASSLSHPGAKNIQYF. The CDR3 nucleotides read TGCGCCAGCAGCTTGAGTCACCCGGGGGCCAAAAACATTCAGTACTTC.

The chain couples TRBV27 to TRBJ2-7; 7 bases are shared with TRBD1. This CDR3 region has 16 residues. Looked up from germline, CDR1 is MNHEY and CDR2 is SMNVEV (reference sequence). The trim removed 3 bases at V and 0 bases at J, leaving 8 bases unmatched. The CDR3: CASSFVGGQPSYEQYF. The DNA for the CDR3 is TGTGCCAGCAGTTTTGTTGGGGGACAGCCCTCCTACGAGCAGTACTTC.

The chain recombines TRBV18 with TRBJ1-3; 9 nucleotides align to TRBD1. Trimming took 3 bases from V and 4 from J; bases not matched to a gene: 4. The CDR3 consists of 15 residues. Germline CDR1 reads KGHSH; CDR2 reads LQKENI. The CDR3 loop is CASSPTGQGGNTIYF. CDR3 DNA sequence: TGTGCCAGCTCACCGACGGGACAGGGAGGAAACACCATATATTTT.

The chain combines TRBV29-1 with TRBJ1-1, with D possibly matching TRBD1 (5 bases). Deletions cut 7 bases from V and 4 bases from J, with 10 bases between. The CDR3 covers 11 residues. Germline V CDR1 and CDR2: SQVTM, ANQGSEA. The CDR3 DNA follows: TGCAGCGGCGGGGGGATCACTGAAGCTTTCTTT. This encodes CSGGGITEAFF. Full variable domain (missing parts from reference TRBV29-1 and TRBJ1-1): SAVISQKPSRDICQRGTSLTIQCQVDSQVTMMFWYRQQPGQSLTLIATANQGSEATYESGFVIDKFPISRPNLTFSTLTVSNMSPEDSSIYLCSGGGITEAFFGQGTRLTVV.

As DNA, the CDR3 is TGTGCCAGCAGTGAGACACAAAGAGCGGGTAAGCAGTTCTTC. Translating gives CASSETQRAGKQFF. The rearrangement uses TRBV6-1 and TRBJ2-1, with a weak D call TRBD2 (6 bases). Trimming left V 3 bases short and J 11 bases short, with 17 bases between. The CDR3 has 14 residues. CDR1 is MNHNS, CDR2 SASEGT, per germline.

The chain employs TRBV10-2 and TRBJ2-5, with 9 positions matching TRBD2. Germline V gene sequence: CDR1 WSHSY, CDR2 SAAADI. This CDR3 spans 14 amino acids. J lost 8 bases, V lost 2 bases, and 6 bases had no gene match. This CDR3 reads CASSEAGGAVTQYF. The DNA for the CDR3 is TGCGCCAGCAGTGAGGCGGGGGGGGCAGTTACCCAGTACTTC.

V usage is TRBV19 and J usage is TRBJ1-2; D perhaps matches TRBD1 (5 bases). The V and J ends lost 7 bases and 3 bases respectively, with 21 bases between them. From germline, CDR1 is LNHDA and CDR2 SQIVND (reference sequence). This CDR3 has 16 residues. The CDR3 region is CASKVQAQGGDYGYTF. The CDR3 bases are TGTGCCAGTAAGGTCCAGGCCCAAGGAGGGGACTATGGCTACACCTTC.

The chain combines TRBV18 with TRBJ2-1; tentative D call: TRBD1 (6 bases). The V and J ends lost 1 base and 8 bases respectively, with 9 bases between them. The CDR3 is 13 amino acids. Germline V gives CDR1 KGHSH, CDR2 LQKENI. In DNA form, the CDR3 reads TGTGCCAGCTCACCACACAGGGACGATGAGCAGTTCTTC. It encodes CASSPHRDDEQFF.

The V gene is TRBV5-1, the J gene TRBJ2-7; a possible D gene is TRBD2 (7 bases). V lost 4 bases, J lost 4 bases, and 18 bases lay in between. In germline, CDR1 is SGHRS, CDR2 YFSETQ. CDR3 length equals 15 residues. The CDR3 DNA sequence: TGCGCCAGCAGCCAACAGGGAGGGAAAGGATACGAGCAGTACTTC. Translated: CASSQQGGKGYEQYF.

The chain is built from TRBV25-1 and TRBJ2-1; 12 nucleotides match TRBD2. CDR1 is MGHDK, CDR2 SYGVNS, per germline. The CDR3 covers 15 residues. J lost 7 bases, V lost 3 bases, and 4 bases had no gene match. The CDR3, as DNA: TGTGCCAGCAGTGATCAGGGACTAGCGGGTAATGAGCAGTTCTTC. This codes for CASSDQGLAGNEQFF.

The chain couples TRBV6-5 to TRBJ1-3; D is possibly TRBD1 (5 bases). Trimming removed 6 bases at V and 3 bases at J, with 9 bases between. This CDR3 contains 13 residues. CDR1 and CDR2 from the germline V gene are MNHEY and SVGAGI. As DNA, the CDR3 is TGTGCCAGCAGACAGGCGGGTGGAAACACCATATATTTT. Encoded protein: CASRQAGGNTIYF.

The genes are TRBV29-1 and TRBJ2-3; a possible D gene is TRBD2 (6 bases). V gave up 7 bases and J gave up 7 bases, with 15 bases separating them. The CDR3 consists of 12 residues. Germline V gene sequence: CDR1 SQVTM, CDR2 ANQGSEA. Here the CDR3 DNA reads TGCAGCGCCGGGGGAAGGACCCATACGCAGTATTTT. Protein: CSAGGRTHTQYF.

A single count supports this clone. CDR3 protein: CASSPLGQGSEAFF. CDR3 coding DNA: TGTGCCAGCTCACCACTAGGACAGGGCTCTGAAGCTTTCTTT. The chain joins TRBV18 to TRBJ1-1; 8 positions match TRBD1. Germline V gene lookup returns CDR1 KGHSH and CDR2 LQKENI. V was pared by 1 base and J by 6 bases, with 4 bases of the junction left unmatched. CDR3 length equals 14 residues.

The CDR3 DNA reads as TGTGCCAGCAGCTTAGGGCGGGAGGGTGGCACCGGGGAGCTGTTTTTT. It is translated as CASSLGREGGTGELFF. The chain uses TRBV13 and TRBJ2-2, with 9 bases identical to TRBD2. This CDR3 spans 16 amino acids. After removal of 0 bases from V and 4 bases from J, the junction contained 3 bases not matched to a gene. Germline V CDR1 and CDR2: PRHDT, FYEKMQ (reference sequence).